The 25 T cell receptor beta chains listed next were all sequenced from one sample in a study of T-cell memory formation after mild COVID-19. TCRdb processed the 5' RACE reads anew with MiXCR; each CDR3 protein has one entry. The sample lists 550,000 to 600,000 distinct CDR3 sequences; around 16% were seen once. Sequencing input: PBMCs or a T cell subset sorted from them (not recorded which). All receptors derive from an adult woman who had mild COVID-19 (a few samples of this study predate the infection). Cell type and time point are not known.

This clonotype was counted ten times or more. V usage is TRBV5-1 and J usage is TRBJ2-3; 10 bases align to TRBD2. The CDR3 totals 16 residues. Germline CDR1 reads SGHRS; CDR2 reads YFSETQ. V was clipped by 4 bases and J by 1 base; unmatched bases: 6. Written as DNA, the CDR3 is TGCGCCAGCAGCCTAGCGAGCGGGGGGGGCACAGATACGCAGTATTTT. Translation gives CASSLASGGGTDTQYF.

V is TRBV7-2 and J is TRBJ1-2; 11 bases match TRBD1. Germline V gene sequence: CDR1 SGHTA, CDR2 FQGNSA. J gave up 5 bases and V 1 base, and 6 bases lay outside the gene matches. This CDR3 is 16 amino acids long. The CDR3 here is CASSLGGTGGSYGYTF. As DNA, the CDR3 is TGTGCCAGCAGCTTAGGCGGGACAGGGGGTTCATATGGCTACACCTTC.

This clonotype has just a few counts. This sequence joins TRBV7-3 and TRBJ2-3; D unclear. Germline CDR1 is SGHTA and CDR2 is FQGTGA. This CDR3 comprises 17 residues. V lost 5 bases, J lost 2 bases, and 20 bases lay in between. CDR3 sequence reads: CASSRRLTSTDTDTQYF. CDR3 DNA: TGTGCCAGCAGCCGCCGCCTTACATCTACTGACACAGATACGCAGTATTTT.

This clonotype has more than one count but fewer than ten. The rearrangement links TRBV9 to TRBJ1-1; perhaps TRBD1 as D (5 bases). This CDR3 has 15 amino acids. Germline V gene sequence: CDR1 SGDLS, CDR2 YYNGEE. Deletions cut 2 bases from V and 0 bases from J, with 11 bases between. The DNA for the CDR3 is TGTGCCAGCAGCGTGGGGGGGATCATGAACACTGAAGCTTTCTTT. It specifies CASSVGGIMNTEAFF.

This clonotype came up a few times. The chain joins TRBV30 to TRBJ2-5; D not resolved. CDR1 is GTSNPN and CDR2 is SVGIG in the germline V gene (reference sequence). Trimming removed 2 bases from V and 5 bases from J, with 18 bases in between. The CDR3 totals 15 residues. CDR3 amino acids: CAWSLQTSFMETQYF. As DNA, the CDR3 is TGTGCCTGGAGTCTACAGACTTCCTTCATGGAGACCCAGTACTTC.

V and J are TRBV20-1 and TRBJ1-1, with D perhaps matching TRBD1 (5 bases). Germline CDR1 and CDR2: DFQATT and SNEGSKA (reference sequence). Trimming pared 4 bases from V and 4 bases from J, leaving 22 bases between. This CDR3 is 16 amino acids long. The CDR3 DNA reads as TGCAGTGCTAACCACCGGACAACGGGGCCAGCCACTGAAGCTTTCTTT. This translates into CSANHRTTGPATEAFF.

This clonotype was recorded a few times. The CDR3 loop is CASIKTRASYNEQFF. In DNA form, the CDR3 reads TGTGCCAGCATCAAGACCCGCGCTTCCTACAATGAGCAGTTCTTC. The chain is built from TRBV12-3 or TRBV12-4 and TRBJ2-1; unclear D gene. The V and J ends lost 7 bases and 1 base respectively, with 14 bases between them. This CDR3 comprises 15 residues.

This clonotype was counted only a few times. The chain links TRBV5-1 to TRBJ2-2; D unclear. CDR3 length: 16 residues. The V gene lost 4 bases and the J gene lost 3 bases, with 16 bases spanning the gap. CDR1 SGHRS and CDR2 YFSETQ come from the germline V gene. The CDR3 DNA reads as TGCGCCAGCAGCCTGGTTCCCGGCGATCACACCGGGGAGCTGTTTTTT. Translated: CASSLVPGDHTGELFF. The full variable domain, rest sourced from reference TRBV5-1 and TRBJ2-2, is KAGVTQTPRYLIKTRGQQVTLSCSPISGHRSVSWYQQTPGQGLQFLFEYFSETQRNKGNFPGRFSGRQFSNSRSEMNVSTLELGDSALYLCASSLVPGDHTGELFFGEGSRLTVL.

This clonotype was observed a handful of times. This CDR3 reads CASSQVRSGDYEQYF. The CDR3 DNA reads TGTGCCAGCAGCCAAGTCAGGAGCGGGGACTACGAGCAGTACTTC. The V and J genes are TRBV3-1 and TRBJ2-7; 7 nucleotides line up with TRBD2. V shed 1 base and J 3 bases; nucleotides not matched to a gene: 6. CDR3 length: 15 residues. The germline gives CDR1 LGHDT, CDR2 YNNKEL (reference sequence).

This clonotype occurred a few times. J is TRBJ2-1 and V is TRBV20-1; D is perhaps TRBD2 (5 bases). The CDR3 consists of 12 residues. V was cut by 3 bases and J by 7 bases, with 10 bases left in between. CDR1 DFQATT and CDR2 SNEGSKA come from the germline V gene (reference sequence). CDR3 protein: CSASPSRNEQFF. CDR3 in DNA: TGCAGTGCTAGCCCTAGCAGGAATGAGCAGTTCTTC.

In DNA form, the CDR3 reads TGTGCCAGCAGCCCTGGGACAGGATCCTGGAGCACTGAAGCTTTCTTT. Protein: CASSPGTGSWSTEAFF. J is TRBJ1-1 and V is TRBV7-8; 8 bases line up with TRBD1. This CDR3 has 16 amino acids. Germline V gene sequence: CDR1 SGHVS, CDR2 FQNEAQ. V was clipped by 5 bases and J by 4 bases; unmatched bases: 12.

V gene TRBV5-1 combines with J gene TRBJ1-2; D is ambiguous. CDR3 size: 14 residues. V lost 7 bases to trimming and J lost 0 bases, with 13 bases between them. Germline loops: CDR1 SGHRS, CDR2 YFSETQ. The CDR3 here is CASYEGAANYGYTF. CDR3 coding DNA: TGCGCCAGCTACGAGGGTGCTGCTAACTATGGCTACACCTTC.

This clonotype was observed at least ten times. The chain has TRBV3-1 and TRBJ2-1, with a weak D call TRBD2 (7 bases). The V gene lost 4 bases and the J gene lost 8 bases, with 12 bases spanning the gap. From germline, CDR1 is LGHDT and CDR2 YNNKEL (reference sequence). CDR3 length: 13 amino acids. CDR3 residues: CASSPTGRDEQFF. DNA for the CDR3: TGTGCCAGCAGCCCTACAGGGAGGGATGAGCAGTTCTTC.

In DNA, the CDR3 is TGTGCCAGCAGCAACAGGGGCACATTGGGCTACACCTTC. Amino acid sequence: CASSNRGTLGYTF. The chain has TRBV5-4 and TRBJ1-2; TRBD1 agrees at 7 bases. The V gene end was trimmed by 4 bases and the J gene end by 8 bases; junction bases not matched to a gene: 8. Germline V gene sequence: CDR1 SGHNT, CDR2 YYREEE (reference sequence). CDR3 length: 13 residues.

This clonotype was seen a few times. V is TRBV11-2 and J is TRBJ2-6; the match to TRBD1 covers 8 bases. Germline CDR1 SGHAT, CDR2 FQNNGV. This CDR3 comprises 16 residues. The V and J ends lost 1 base and 2 bases, in that order; junction bases with no gene match: 1. This CDR3 reads CASSLGRGPGANVLTF. CDR3 bases: TGTGCCAGCAGCTTAGGCAGGGGGCCTGGGGCCAACGTCCTGACTTTC. Drawing the rest from reference TRBV11-2 and TRBJ2-6, the complete variable domain is EAGVAQSPRYKIIEKRQSVAFWCNPISGHATLYWYQQILGQGPKLLIQFQNNGVVDDSQLPKDRFSAERLKGVDSTLKIQPAKLEDSAVYLCASSLGRGPGANVLTFGAGSRLTVL.

J is TRBJ2-5 and V is TRBV5-6, with D unresolved. V was shortened by 4 bases and J by 5 bases, with 9 bases between the two germline ends. In germline, CDR1 is SGHDT, CDR2 YYEEEE. The CDR3 runs 12 residues. The CDR3 reads CASSGNRETQYF. The CDR3 region has the DNA TGTGCCAGCAGCGGGAACCGGGAGACCCAGTACTTC. Combining the CDR3 with reference TRBV5-6 and TRBJ2-5 gives the whole variable domain DAGVTQSPTHLIKTRGQQVTLRCSPKSGHDTVSWYQQALGQGPQFIFQYYEEEERQRGNFPDRFSGHQFPNYSSELNVNALLLGDSALYLCASSGNRETQYFGPGTRLLVL.

The rearrangement joins TRBV4-1 to TRBJ2-1; no clear D. V was trimmed by 1 base and J by 8 bases, leaving 12 bases between them. Looked up from germline, CDR1 is MGHRA and CDR2 is YSYEKL. CDR3 length: 14 amino acids. The CDR3 coding sequence is TGCGCCAGCAGCCAAGTGAGCCTGTCTCATGAGCAGTTCTTC. Translating gives CASSQVSLSHEQFF.

The CDR3 here is CASSLRWSEGGRYEQYF. CDR3 DNA sequence: TGCGCCAGCAGCTTGCGGTGGTCCGAGGGGGGACGCTACGAGCAGTACTTC. V usage is TRBV5-1 and J usage is TRBJ2-7; the D call may be TRBD1 or TRBD2 (6 bases each). V was shortened by 1 base and J by 3 bases, with 20 bases between the two germline ends. Germline lookup yields CDR1 SGHRS and CDR2 YFSETQ. The CDR3 totals 17 residues.

This chain links TRBV12-3 or TRBV12-4 with TRBJ1-6; D unclear. The V and J ends lost 6 bases and 6 bases respectively, with 12 bases between them. The CDR3 is made up of 14 amino acids. Here the CDR3 reads CASSPRGSNSPLHF. Written as DNA, the CDR3 is TGTGCCAGCAGCCCCCGGGGATCTAATTCACCCCTCCACTTT.

In this sample, this clonotype turned up a few times. This chain joins TRBV6-5 and TRBJ1-1; TRBD1 matches at 8 bases. CDR1 and CDR2 (germline): MNHEY, SVGAGI. CDR3 size: 16 residues. After removal of 6 bases from V and 0 bases from J, the junction contained 9 bases not matched to a gene. CDR3 DNA: TGTGCCAGCAGACCCCCCGGACAGGGCCTGAACACTGAAGCTTTCTTT. The encoded protein is CASRPPGQGLNTEAFF.

This chain links TRBV5-1 with TRBJ2-1; D uncertain. The germline V gene encodes CDR1 SGHRS and CDR2 YFSETQ. The V end was cut by 4 bases, the J end by 1 base, with 12 bases between. This CDR3 is 15 amino acids long. The CDR3 loop reads CASSLRLGSYNEQFF. DNA of the CDR3: TGCGCCAGCAGCCTCCGGTTAGGGTCCTACAATGAGCAGTTCTTC.

The rearrangement uses TRBV15 and TRBJ2-1; D is unclear. This CDR3 is 16 amino acids long. CDR1 and CDR2 (germline): LNHNV, YYDKDF (reference sequence). Trimming shortened V by 3 bases and J by 5 bases, and 17 bases separated the two germline ends. CDR3 region: CATSREMALVNNEQFF. The CDR3 DNA reads TGTGCCACCAGCAGGGAGATGGCCCTAGTGAACAATGAGCAGTTCTTC.

This clonotype was observed a few times. This sequence joins TRBV6-6 and TRBJ2-6, with D possibly TRBD1 on 5 matching bases. V was shortened by 2 bases and J by 1 base, with 21 bases between the two germline ends. The CDR3 has 20 residues. From germline, CDR1 is MNHNY and CDR2 SVGAGI (reference sequence). The CDR3 region is CASSYILRARLPSGANVLTF. The CDR3 nucleotides read TGTGCCAGCAGTTACATCCTCAGGGCCAGGCTTCCGTCTGGGGCCAACGTCCTGACTTTC.

This clonotype was recorded a few times. This sequence joins TRBV24-1 and TRBJ2-5; weak D call: TRBD2 (6 bases). V was shortened by 6 bases and J by 7 bases, with 17 bases between the two germline ends. Germline CDR1 and CDR2: KGHDR and SFDVKD. The CDR3 is 14 amino acids. CDR3 DNA sequence: TGTGCCACCAGTAGGACGTCGGGGGACGGGACCCAGTACTTC. Its protein product is CATSRTSGDGTQYF.

This clonotype was seen only a few times. This chain connects TRBV23-1 to TRBJ2-7; a possible D gene is TRBD1 (6 bases). TRBV23-1 is filed as an ORF, its function uncertain. Trimming pared 9 bases from V and 0 bases from J, leaving 12 bases between. This CDR3 is 13 amino acids long. The CDR3 DNA sequence: TGCGCCAGACCACAGGGAAGCTCCTACGAGCAGTACTTC. Translation gives CARPQGSSYEQYF.